The source of this TCR beta chain is a study of cytomegalovirus exposure and HLA in healthy donors. Study results and limitations: It was reportedly the case that the classifier diagnosed cytomegalovirus status with high specificity and sensitivity.

Germline CDR1 reads PRHDT; CDR2 reads FYEKMQ (reference sequence). V lost 4 bases and J 4 bases, leaving 13 bases between the germline ends. The CDR3 has 14 amino acids. Note on this clone: Antigen unknown.

The PCR used 60 Vbeta and 13 Jbeta primers. Sequencing was performed with immunoSEQ multiplex PCR; in TCRdb, only in-frame clones are kept and a portion is missing. This sample has some 190,000 clones, with more than 85% found just once. This clonotype originated in a woman younger than 30 in good health and CMV-seronegative. Source material: PBMCs. The chain employs TRBV13 and TRBJ1-1; D uncertain. The CDR3 coding sequence is TGTGCCAGCAGCTATGGGCCCTCGCGCACTGAAGCTTTCTTT. Protein product: CASSYGPSRTEAFF.